These T cell receptor beta chains were read from a single sample in a study of blood T cells in healthy people across ages. TCRdb reanalysed the 5' RACE reads using MiXCR and keeps one entry per CDR3 protein. The sample includes some 940,000 distinct CDR3 sequences, about 29% of them seen just once. This sample was shared with a second study, whose subject was T cells of mothers and their children.

Sequenced material: blood. All receptors derive from a woman aged 35 to 49 in good health. Each CDR3 is given with its conserved first and last residue. The D gene is left open where the match is weak. A row's size may be missing; if present it is once, few, many or a size class.

V gene	D gene	clone size	J gene	CDR3 DNA	CDR3 protein
TRBV28	-	-	TRBJ2-1	TGTGCCAGCAGTTTAGTTGCCACCTACAATGAGCAGTTCTTC	CASSLVATYNEQFF
TRBV20-1	-	-	TRBJ1-2	TGCAGTGCTAGAGCCTACTCATTTGGCTACACCTTC	CSARAYSFGYTF
TRBV15	TRBD1	-	TRBJ1-2	TGTGCCACCAGCAGAGATTGGACAGGGGGTTATGGCTACACCTTC	CATSRDWTGGYGYTF
TRBV12-3/TRBV12-4	-	few	TRBJ2-5	TGTGCCAGCAGTAGTGACGGTGAAGAGCAGTACTTC	CASSSDGEEQYF
TRBV20-1	TRBD1	-	TRBJ1-6	TGCAGTGCTCAGGACAGGGGGTCCTATAATTCACCCCTCCACTTT	CSAQDRGSYNSPLHF
TRBV28	-	-	TRBJ1-5	TGTGCCAGCAGTCGACGGGCAGGGATTAGCAATCAGCCCCAGCATTTT	CASSRRAGISNQPQHF
TRBV28	-	-	TRBJ1-1	TGTGCCAGCACCAAAACCCACACCGGGACAAGGAAAAACACTGAAGCTTTCTTT	CASTKTHTGTRKNTEAFF
TRBV9	-	-	TRBJ2-3	TGTGCCAGCAGCGCGGGGAGGAGCGGAGATACGCAGTATTTT	CASSAGRSGDTQYF
TRBV2	TRBD1	-	TRBJ1-1	TGTGCCAGCAAGGGGGCAGCTGAAGCTTTCTTT	CASKGAAEAFF
TRBV7-9	TRBD1	-	TRBJ2-1	TGTGCCAGCAGCTTACTCCGGACAGGGAATGAGCAGTTCTTC	CASSLLRTGNEQFF
TRBV20-1	-	-	TRBJ1-1	TGCAGTGCAGCCGGGACCTTGGGCACTGAAGCTTTCTTT	CSAAGTLGTEAFF
TRBV11-2	TRBD2	-	TRBJ2-3	TGTGCCAGCAGCCCGCCCGAGCGGGGGGGGACAGATACGCAGTATTTT	CASSPPERGGTDTQYF
TRBV7-8	TRBD1	many	TRBJ2-7	TGTGCCAGCTCGGGACAGACCTCCTCCTACGAGCAGTACTTC	CASSGQTSSYEQYF
TRBV6-5	TRBD1	few	TRBJ1-2	TGTGCCAGCAGCCCGAACACAGGGGGCTATGGCTACACCTTC	CASSPNTGGYGYTF
TRBV7-3	-	-	TRBJ2-7	TGTGCCAGCAGCTTAAGCGGGGAGACCTACGAGCAGTACTTC	CASSLSGETYEQYF
TRBV20-1	TRBD1	few	TRBJ1-1	TGCAGCATTGACAGGGGCATGAACACTGAAGCTTTCTTT	CSIDRGMNTEAFF
TRBV27	-	many	TRBJ1-5	TGTGCCAGCAGTCCAAGGGGGGGTAGCGGCAATCAGCCCCAGCATTTT	CASSPRGGSGNQPQHF
TRBV3-1	-	many	TRBJ2-5	TGTGCCAGCAGCCAAGTGTCGGGATGGAATAAAGAGACCCAGTACTTC	CASSQVSGWNKETQYF
TRBV5-1	TRBD1	many	TRBJ2-5	TGCGCCAGCAGCTTGGTCGGGACAGGGGGCTGGGAGACCCAGTACTTC	CASSLVGTGGWETQYF
TRBV6-2/TRBV6-3	TRBD1	many	TRBJ2-1	TGTGCCAGCAGCGGACAGGGGTCCCTCAATGAGCAGTTCTTC	CASSGQGSLNEQFF
TRBV6-2/TRBV6-3	-	-	TRBJ2-3	TGTGCCAGCAGTTACGGAGGACACCGCACAGATACGCAGTATTTT	CASSYGGHRTDTQYF
TRBV5-1	TRBD2	few	TRBJ2-3	TGCGCCAGCAGCCCCCAGGGTAGCGGGGGAACAGATACGCAGTATTTT	CASSPQGSGGTDTQYF
TRBV27	-	few	TRBJ1-6	TGTGCCAGCAGTTCGAGGGCCGAGAATTCACCCCTCCACTTT	CASSSRAENSPLHF
TRBV12-3/TRBV12-4	-	-	TRBJ2-3	TGTGCCAGCAGTACGGATGGGGATACGCAGTATTTT	CASSTDGDTQYF
TRBV20-1	-	-	TRBJ2-1	TGCAGTGCTAAAGGCGGCGGATCCTACAATGAGCAGTTCTTC	CSAKGGGSYNEQFF